The rows below give T cell receptor beta chains drawn from one sample of a study of blood T cell repertoires in COVID-19. TCRdb's table, derived via immunoSEQ multiplex PCR, lists solely in-frame clones and lacks some. Of about 87,000 clones in the sample, about four fifths are singletons; the top ten hold over 15%. Input material: peripheral blood. The receptors originated from a woman aged 55-75 years with acute or convalescent COVID-19. Each CDR3 is given with its conserved first and last residue. The order of the fields is J gene, D gene, clone size, V gene, CDR3 DNA, CDR3 protein. D genes are given only for firm matches. Expanded clones get a size class; other rows say once, few or many, or leave the size out.

>TRBJ2-7|.|.|TRBV12-5
TGTGCTAGTGGTTTTGGGGGCAGTCCATCGCAGTACTTC
CASGFGGSPSQYF
>TRBJ2-1|TRBD2|.|TRBV9
TGTGCCAGCAGCGACCCTGGGACTAGCGGGGCCCAATATCCCCATGAGCAGTTCTTC
CASSDPGTSGAQYPHEQFF
>TRBJ1-1|.|.|TRBV5-1
TGCGCCAGCAGCCCACCGGGGGGGGGCACTGAAGCTTTCTTT
CASSPPGGGTEAFF
>TRBJ2-4|TRBD1|few|TRBV6-2/TRBV6-3
TGTGCCAGCAGTAGCGCAGGGGGCGCAGGAAACATTCAGTACTTC
CASSSAGGAGNIQYF
>TRBJ1-1|TRBD1|.|TRBV11-2
TGTGCCAGCAGCTTAGGACAGGGTAACACTGAAGCTTTCTTT
CASSLGQGNTEAFF
>TRBJ2-5|TRBD1|.|TRBV24-1
TGTGCCACCAGTGATTCGGGACAGGGGGGAGAGACCCAGTACTTC
CATSDSGQGGETQYF
>TRBJ2-6|.|.|TRBV11-3
TGTGCCAGCAGCGACTATGGGGCCAACGTCCTGACTTTC
CASSDYGANVLTF
>TRBJ1-1|.|.|TRBV3-1/TRBV3-2
TGTGCCAGCAGCCAAAATTTAGACAATGAAGCTTTCTTT
CASSQNLDNEAFF
>TRBJ1-1|.|few|TRBV6-5
TGTGCCAGCAGTTACTTCCCCGGGATCACTGAAGCTTTCTTT
CASSYFPGITEAFF
>TRBJ1-5|.|.|TRBV12-3/TRBV12-4
TGTGCCAGCAGTTTTCATGGAGAGCCCCAGCATTTT
CASSFHGEPQHF
>TRBJ1-2|.|.|TRBV27
TGTGCCAGCAGGGTGGACAGTAACTATGGCTACACCTTC
CASRVDSNYGYTF
>TRBJ1-1|.|once|TRBV5-1
TGCGCCAGCAGCTTGGGGCAGGGCCTAATGAACACTGAAGCTTTCTTT
CASSLGQGLMNTEAFF
>TRBJ2-2|TRBD2|once|TRBV5-6
TGTGCCAGCAGCTTATTCGGAAACATAGCGGGAGGAAGGACCGGGGAGCTGTTTTTT
CASSLFGNIAGGRTGELFF
>TRBJ2-5|.|.|TRBV6-6
TGTGCCAGCAGTTTAAACAGGGCCGAGACCCAGTACTTC
CASSLNRAETQYF
>TRBJ1-3|.|.|TRBV9
TGTGCCAGCAGCAGCCGAGGCAGGGGATCCGGAAACACCATATATTTT
CASSSRGRGSGNTIYF
>TRBJ2-1|TRBD2|.|TRBV11-2
TGTGCCAGCAGCCCCCAACCAATAGCGGGGGGGGGCGATGAGCAGTTCTTC
CASSPQPIAGGGDEQFF
>TRBJ2-7|.|.|TRBV2
TGTGCCAGCGTGACTAGGGACAGAGCCTACGAGCAGTACTTC
CASVTRDRAYEQYF
>TRBJ2-2|TRBD1|.|TRBV7-9
TGTGCCAGCAGTCCGACAGGGGCTACCGGGGAGCTGTTTTTT
CASSPTGATGELFF
>TRBJ2-5|TRBD2|.|TRBV11-3
TGTGCCAGCAGCTTCCTGGGGGGGGAGACCCAGTACTTC
CASSFLGGETQYF
>TRBJ2-1|TRBD1|.|TRBV19
TGTGCCAGTAGTATAGAGACAGGGGCGGGTTCCTACAATGAGCAGTTCTTC
CASSIETGAGSYNEQFF
>TRBJ1-1|.|.|TRBV3-1/TRBV3-2
TGTGCCAGCAGCCGTGAGTCCTCGACTGGAGCTTTCTTT
CASSRESSTGAFF
>TRBJ1-1|.|.|TRBV18
TGTGCCAGCTCACCAACCCGATTTACAAGGGGGACTGAAGCTTTCTTT
CASSPTRFTRGTEAFF
>TRBJ2-7|.|.|TRBV20-1
TGCAGTGCGCCGACAGGTAACGAGCAGTACTTC
CSAPTGNEQYF
>TRBJ1-6|.|.|TRBV5-4
TGTGCCAGCAGCTCGGAGGGGTTATCCTATAATTCACCCCTCCACTTT
CASSSEGLSYNSPLHF
>TRBJ2-3|TRBD1|.|TRBV5-1
TGCGCCAGCAGACCCGGGACAGGGGGCACAGATACGCAGTATTTT
CASRPGTGGTDTQYF
>TRBJ1-1|TRBD1|.|TRBV5-1
TGCGCCAGCAGCAGGATGGCAGGGGGTGTAGGGACTGAAGCTTTCTTT
CASSRMAGGVGTEAFF
>TRBJ1-3|TRBD1|.|TRBV30
TGTGCCTGGGGTAACAGGGGCTTCTCTGGAAACACCATATATTTT
CAWGNRGFSGNTIYF
>TRBJ2-1|.|.|TRBV10-3
TGTGCCATCAGTGCCCAGGGCGGAAGCTACAATGAGCAGTTCTTC
CAISAQGGSYNEQFF
>TRBJ1-5|.|few|TRBV2
TGTGCCAGCAGTGAAGCATCGTTCAGGGTCACCCAGCCCCAGCATTTT
CASSEASFRVTQPQHF
>TRBJ2-1|.|.|TRBV7-7
TGTGCTAGCAGCCCCCGTGGGGGGGCTTCAAATGAGCAGTTCTTC
CASSPRGGASNEQFF
>TRBJ1-1|TRBD1|few|TRBV29-1
TGCAGCGTTACCCGGGACAGGAGGATGGAAGCTTTCTTT
CSVTRDRRMEAFF
>TRBJ1-5|.|.|TRBV7-9
TGTGCCAGCAGCTCGGACACGGACGAGTTTCAGCCCCAGCATTTT
CASSSDTDEFQPQHF
>TRBJ2-7|.|few|TRBV19
TGTGCCAGTAGTTTAGGTCGGGGATCGGGGGAGCAGTACTTC
CASSLGRGSGEQYF
>TRBJ2-5|.|.|TRBV30
TGTGCCTGGAGCGGACTGGGCAGGGAGACCCAGTACTTC
CAWSGLGRETQYF
>TRBJ2-7|.|once|TRBV19
TGTGCCAGTAGTCAAGTCAAGGGCAGGGGAATCACCTACGAGCAGTACTTC
CASSQVKGRGITYEQYF
>TRBJ2-2|.|.|TRBV12-5
TGTGCTAGTGGTTTTTCCGGGACTTCTAAAAGGACCGGGGAGCTGTTTTTT
CASGFSGTSKRTGELFF
>TRBJ1-2|.|.|TRBV6-1
TGTGCCGGAAGAACAGATAACTATGGCTACACCTTC
CAGRTDNYGYTF
>TRBJ1-2|.|.|TRBV7-2
TGTGCCAGCAGCTACCGCGACTCCGGTGGGGGCTACACCTTC
CASSYRDSGGGYTF
>TRBJ1-1|.|.|TRBV27
TGTGCCAGCAGTTTCTCGGGGGCTGAAGCTTTCTTT
CASSFSGAEAFF
>TRBJ2-1|TRBD2|.|TRBV11-3
TGTGCCAGCAGCCTCCGGGGGGGGTCGACGGATGAGCAGTTCTTC
CASSLRGGSTDEQFF
>TRBJ2-7|TRBD1|.|TRBV7-3
TGTGCCAGCAGCTCGGGACAGGGTCCCTACGAGCAGTACTTC
CASSSGQGPYEQYF
>TRBJ2-1|TRBD2|.|TRBV29-1
TGCAGTCTGGGGGACCCAGGGACTAGCGGGAAGAGGGGGCAGTTCTTC
CSLGDPGTSGKRGQFF
>TRBJ1-3|.|.|TRBV7-6
TGTGCCAGCAGCCGACAAACAGGGAGCTCTGGAAACACCATATATTTT
CASSRQTGSSGNTIYF
>TRBJ2-7|.|.|TRBV7-2
TGTGCCAGCAGCCCAGGGTTGGGCGAGCAGTACTTC
CASSPGLGEQYF
>TRBJ1-5|.|once|TRBV23-1
TGCGCCAGCTTACAGGGTAGCAATCAGCCCCAGCATTTT
CASLQGSNQPQHF
>TRBJ2-1|TRBD2|.|TRBV12-3/TRBV12-4
TGTGCCAGCAGGGCGACTAGCAGCGATGAGCAGTTCTTC
CASRATSSDEQFF
>TRBJ1-1|.|.|TRBV7-9
TGTGCCAGCAGCTTAGTCGGGGTGGGCACTGAAGCTTTCTTT
CASSLVGVGTEAFF
>TRBJ1-2|TRBD1|.|TRBV2
TGTGCCAGCAGCCGAGAGAAGGGGGCCCCCAATGGCTACACCTTC
CASSREKGAPNGYTF
>TRBJ1-4|.|.|TRBV21-1
TGTGCCAGCAGCGTAACAGGGGCCCCGACCCGTAAATCTGAAAAACTGTTTTTT
CASSVTGAPTRKSEKLFF
>TRBJ1-2|TRBD1|.|TRBV28
TGTGCCAGCAGTGAGCGATCTCAAGGGGGCTTAAACTATGGCTACACCTTC
CASSERSQGGLNYGYTF
>TRBJ1-5|.|once|TRBV5-4
TGTGCCAGCAGCTCGGGGTTGGGTATTGATCAGCCCCAGCATTTT
CASSSGLGIDQPQHF
>TRBJ2-3|.|.|TRBV6-2/TRBV6-3
TGTGCCAGCAGTTACCTCCACGGGGGAGCTAGCACAGATACGCAGTATTTT
CASSYLHGGASTDTQYF
>TRBJ1-1|TRBD1|.|TRBV6-5
TGTGCCAGCAGCAGGGGGGCGGGGAGAACTTTCTTT
CASSRGAGRTFF
>TRBJ2-7|.|.|TRBV7-8
TGTGCCAGCAGCCCCCAGTTATTGGGCAGGGTGTACGAGCAGTACTTC
CASSPQLLGRVYEQYF
>TRBJ2-7|.|.|TRBV5-1
TGCGCCAGCAGCCCTCCCGGCAGGTCCTCCTACGAGCAGTACTTC
CASSPPGRSSYEQYF
>TRBJ2-1|TRBD1|.|TRBV6-6
TGTGCCAGCAGTCCAGGACAGGGTTTTCTTTTCTCCTACAATGAGCAGTTCTTC
CASSPGQGFLFSYNEQFF
>TRBJ1-6|.|once|TRBV25-1
TGTGCCAGCAGTGAATATCGGGGAGAAAATTCACCCCTCCACTTT
CASSEYRGENSPLHF